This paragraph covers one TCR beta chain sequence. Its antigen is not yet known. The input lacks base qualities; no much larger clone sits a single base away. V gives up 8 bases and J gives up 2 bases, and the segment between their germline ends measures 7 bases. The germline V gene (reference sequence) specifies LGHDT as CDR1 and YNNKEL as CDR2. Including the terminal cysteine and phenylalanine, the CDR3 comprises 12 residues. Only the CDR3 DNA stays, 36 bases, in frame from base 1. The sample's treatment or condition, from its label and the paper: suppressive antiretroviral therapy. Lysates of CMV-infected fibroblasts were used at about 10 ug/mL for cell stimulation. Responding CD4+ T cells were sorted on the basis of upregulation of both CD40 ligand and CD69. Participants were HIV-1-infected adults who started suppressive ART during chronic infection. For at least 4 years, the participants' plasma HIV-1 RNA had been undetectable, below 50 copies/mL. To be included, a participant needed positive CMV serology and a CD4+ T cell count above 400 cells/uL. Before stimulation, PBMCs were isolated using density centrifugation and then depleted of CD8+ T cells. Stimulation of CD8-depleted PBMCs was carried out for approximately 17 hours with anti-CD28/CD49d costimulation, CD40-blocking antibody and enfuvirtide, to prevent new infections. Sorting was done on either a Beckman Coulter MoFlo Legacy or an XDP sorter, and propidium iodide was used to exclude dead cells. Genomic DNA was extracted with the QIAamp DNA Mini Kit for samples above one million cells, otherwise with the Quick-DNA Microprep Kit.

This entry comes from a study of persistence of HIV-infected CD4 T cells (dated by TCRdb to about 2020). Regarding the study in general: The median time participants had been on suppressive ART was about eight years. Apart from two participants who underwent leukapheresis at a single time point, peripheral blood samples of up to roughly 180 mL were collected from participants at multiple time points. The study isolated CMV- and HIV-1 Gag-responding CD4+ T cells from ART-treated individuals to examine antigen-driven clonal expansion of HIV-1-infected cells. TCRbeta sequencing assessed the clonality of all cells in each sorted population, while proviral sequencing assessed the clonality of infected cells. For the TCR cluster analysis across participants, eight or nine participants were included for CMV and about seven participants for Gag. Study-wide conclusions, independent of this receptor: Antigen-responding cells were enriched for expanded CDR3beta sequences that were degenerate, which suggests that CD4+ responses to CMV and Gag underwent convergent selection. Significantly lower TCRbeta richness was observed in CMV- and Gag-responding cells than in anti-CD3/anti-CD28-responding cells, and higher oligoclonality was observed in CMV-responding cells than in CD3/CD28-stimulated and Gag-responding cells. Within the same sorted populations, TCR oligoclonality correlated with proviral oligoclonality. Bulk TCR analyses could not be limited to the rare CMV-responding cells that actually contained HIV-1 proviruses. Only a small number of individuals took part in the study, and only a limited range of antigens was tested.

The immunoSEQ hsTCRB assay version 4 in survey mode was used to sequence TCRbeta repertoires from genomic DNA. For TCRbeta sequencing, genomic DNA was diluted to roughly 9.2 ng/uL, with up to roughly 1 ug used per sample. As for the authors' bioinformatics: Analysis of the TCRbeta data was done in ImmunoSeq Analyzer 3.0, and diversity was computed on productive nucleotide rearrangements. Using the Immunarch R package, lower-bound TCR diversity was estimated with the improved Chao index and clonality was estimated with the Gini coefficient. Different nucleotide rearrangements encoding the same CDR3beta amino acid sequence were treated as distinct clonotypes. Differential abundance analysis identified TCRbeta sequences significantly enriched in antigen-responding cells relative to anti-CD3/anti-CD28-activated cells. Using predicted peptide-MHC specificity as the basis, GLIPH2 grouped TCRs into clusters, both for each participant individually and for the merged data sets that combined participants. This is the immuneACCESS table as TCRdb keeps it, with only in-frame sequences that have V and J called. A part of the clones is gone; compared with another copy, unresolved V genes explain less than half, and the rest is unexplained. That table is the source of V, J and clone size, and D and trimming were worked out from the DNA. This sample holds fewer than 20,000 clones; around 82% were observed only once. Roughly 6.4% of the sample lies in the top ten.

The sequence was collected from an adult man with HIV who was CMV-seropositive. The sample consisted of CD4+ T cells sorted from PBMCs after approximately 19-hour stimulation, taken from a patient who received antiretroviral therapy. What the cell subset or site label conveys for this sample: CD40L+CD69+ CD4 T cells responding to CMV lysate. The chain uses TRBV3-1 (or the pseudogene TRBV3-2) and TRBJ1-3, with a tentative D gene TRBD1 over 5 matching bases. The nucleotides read TGTGCCAGCGGGGGTGCTGGAAACACCATATATTTT. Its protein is CASGGAGNTIYF.